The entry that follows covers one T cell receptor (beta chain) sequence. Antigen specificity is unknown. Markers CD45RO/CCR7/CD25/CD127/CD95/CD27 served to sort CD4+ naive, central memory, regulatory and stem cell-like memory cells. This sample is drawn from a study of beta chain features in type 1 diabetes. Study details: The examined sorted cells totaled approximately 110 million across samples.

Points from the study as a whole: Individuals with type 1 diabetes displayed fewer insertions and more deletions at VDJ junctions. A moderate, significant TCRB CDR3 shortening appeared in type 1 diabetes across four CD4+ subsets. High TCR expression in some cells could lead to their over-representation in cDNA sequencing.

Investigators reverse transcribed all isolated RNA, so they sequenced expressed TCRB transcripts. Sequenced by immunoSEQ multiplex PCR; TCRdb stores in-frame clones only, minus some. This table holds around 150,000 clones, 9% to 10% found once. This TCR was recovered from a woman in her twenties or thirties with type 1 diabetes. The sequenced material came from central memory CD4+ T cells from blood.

CDR3 bases: TGCAGCGTTAAAAAAGGGACAGCGGGTTCGAATGAAAAACTGTTTTTT. Its protein is CSVKKGTAGSNEKLFF. The gene calls are TRBV29-1 and TRBJ1-4; TRBD1 matches at 7 bases. The germline CDR1 and CDR2 sequences are SQVTM and ANQGSEA. The CDR3 runs to 16 residues. The J segment lost 5 bases and the V segment lost 5 bases, leaving 14 bases of the junction unmatched.